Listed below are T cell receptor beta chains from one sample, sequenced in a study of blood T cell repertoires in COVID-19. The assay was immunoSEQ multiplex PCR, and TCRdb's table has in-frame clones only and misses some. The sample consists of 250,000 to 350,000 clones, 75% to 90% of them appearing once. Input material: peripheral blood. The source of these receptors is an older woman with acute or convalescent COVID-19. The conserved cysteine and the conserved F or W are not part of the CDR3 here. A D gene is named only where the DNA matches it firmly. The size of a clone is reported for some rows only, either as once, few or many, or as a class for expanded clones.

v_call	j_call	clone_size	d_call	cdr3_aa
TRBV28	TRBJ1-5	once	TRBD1	ATWGQGGQPQH
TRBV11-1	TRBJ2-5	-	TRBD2	ASSIELAVQETQY
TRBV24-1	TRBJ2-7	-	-	ATSDGVRRHEQY
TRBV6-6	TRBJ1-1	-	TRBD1	ASTKTGGTEAF
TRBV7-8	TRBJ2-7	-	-	ASSLAGAREQY
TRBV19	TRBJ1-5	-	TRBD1	ASRAGQGFSSNQPQH
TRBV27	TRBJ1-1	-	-	ASSLGQRNTEAF
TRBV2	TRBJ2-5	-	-	ASSETGGINKTQY
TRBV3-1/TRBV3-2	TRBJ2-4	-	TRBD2	ASSQVFGGAAKNIQY
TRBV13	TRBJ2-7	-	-	ASSLGTGYEQY
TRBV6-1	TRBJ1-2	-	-	ASSDTLRGSVGYT
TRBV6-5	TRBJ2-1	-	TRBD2	ASRLAGVNEQF
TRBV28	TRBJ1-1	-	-	ASSPGMNTEAF
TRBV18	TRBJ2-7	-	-	ASSPRAGIDEQY
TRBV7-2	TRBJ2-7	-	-	ASSLARSRQSYEQY
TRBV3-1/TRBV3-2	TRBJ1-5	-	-	ASSQLSNQPQH
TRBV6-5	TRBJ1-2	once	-	ASRRAKNYGYT
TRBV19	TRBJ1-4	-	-	ASRWTATNEKLF
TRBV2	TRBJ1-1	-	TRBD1	ASGQGENTEAF
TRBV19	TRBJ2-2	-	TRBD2	ASSIPLAGTGELF
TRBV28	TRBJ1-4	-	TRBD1	ASRAWGQQKLF
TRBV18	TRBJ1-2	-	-	ASSPPNAGNYGYT
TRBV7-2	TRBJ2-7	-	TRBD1	ASRTGGYYEQY
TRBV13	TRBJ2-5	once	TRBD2	ASSLGGRIGKTQY
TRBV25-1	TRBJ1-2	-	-	ASSEWGVHYGYT
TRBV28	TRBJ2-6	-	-	ASTGRGANVLT
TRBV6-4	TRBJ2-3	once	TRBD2	ASTLAGAPTDTQY
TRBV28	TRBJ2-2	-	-	ASSFPGNPSGELF
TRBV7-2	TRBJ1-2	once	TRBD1	ASSPGQGARYGYT
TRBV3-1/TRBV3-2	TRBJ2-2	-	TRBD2	ASSQVYGTSGRASGELF
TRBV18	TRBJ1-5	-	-	ASSPDSFRNQPQH
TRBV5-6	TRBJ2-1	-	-	ASSASSVEQF
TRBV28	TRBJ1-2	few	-	ASSLLPGRGSTYGYT
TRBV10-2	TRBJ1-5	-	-	ASSARAATGPAPQH
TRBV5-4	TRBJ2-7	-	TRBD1	ASRHMDREYEQY
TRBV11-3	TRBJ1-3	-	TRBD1	ASSIWTGWDTIY